The 32 T cell receptor beta chains presented below share a single source sample, sequenced in a study of OX40 agonist ivuxolimab in advanced cancers. The protocol was immunoSEQ multiplex PCR, while the TCRdb copy is restricted to in-frame clones and leaves out a portion. The table includes 55,000 to 90,000 clones, roughly 80% detected once. The source material was CD4+ or CD8+ T cells sorted from blood, sampled in a trial of the OX40 agonist ivuxolimab. The receptors here all came from an adult with an advanced solid tumor such as melanoma, head and neck, liver or kidney cancer.

The V and J genes are TRBV11-2 and TRBJ2-7; D remains unclear. The germline V gene encodes CDR1 SGHAT and CDR2 FQNNGV. The CDR3 loop spans 15 amino acids. Trimming pared 6 bases from V and 6 bases from J, leaving 21 bases between. CDR3 amino acids: CASRPLAGDFREQYF. The DNA of the CDR3 is TGTGCCAGCAGACCGCTTGCAGGTGACTTCCGCGAGCAGTACTTC.

This sequence joins TRBV28 and TRBJ2-1, with D possibly being TRBD1 (6 bases). The V and J ends lost 11 bases and 8 bases respectively, with 25 bases between them. This CDR3 is built from 15 residues. Germline V gives CDR1 MDHEN, CDR2 SYDVKM. CDR3: CAVYTRQGLNYEQFF. The CDR3 DNA is TGTGCCGTGTATACACGTCAGGGGCTTAACTATGAGCAGTTCTTC.

The chain links TRBV19 to TRBJ2-2; 14 bases are shared with TRBD2. The CDR3 loop spans 17 amino acids. CDR1 and CDR2 (germline): LNHDA, SQIVND (reference sequence). V lost 6 bases to trimming and J lost 1 base; unmatched junction nucleotides: 4. The CDR3 protein is CASSRGLAGGNTGELFF. The CDR3 DNA follows: TGTGCCAGTAGCCGCGGACTAGCGGGGGGGAACACCGGGGAGCTGTTTTTT.

J is TRBJ2-5 and V is TRBV28, with 10 bases identical to TRBD1. The CDR3 consists of 15 residues. V shed 6 bases, J shed 4 bases, and the junction held 8 bases outside the gene matches. The germline CDR1 and CDR2 sequences are MDHEN and SYDVKM. The CDR3 protein is CASSNTGQGRETQYF. The CDR3 coding sequence is TGTGCCAGCAGCAACACGGGACAGGGGAGAGAGACCCAGTACTTC.

This rearrangement joins TRBV6-5 to TRBJ1-2; 8 bases are a match to TRBD1. Trimming removed 5 bases from V and 4 bases from J; junction bases left unmatched: 6. The CDR3 loop spans 14 amino acids. The germline gives CDR1 MNHEY, CDR2 SVGAGI. The CDR3 sequence: CASSLDRAGYGYTF. For the CDR3, the DNA is TGTGCCAGCAGTCTGGACAGGGCGGGCTATGGCTACACCTTC.

The V and J genes are TRBV5-1 and TRBJ2-7; D is perhaps TRBD1 (7 bases). The germline gives CDR1 SGHRS, CDR2 YFSETQ. This CDR3 region has 15 residues. The ends were cut back, 4 bases at V and 4 bases at J, with 18 bases in the middle. Written as DNA, the CDR3 is TGCGCCAGCAGCAATGGGCCCAGGGGGGATTACGAGCAGTACTTC. Its translation is CASSNGPRGDYEQYF.

The chain combines TRBV18 with TRBJ1-2, with D tentatively TRBD1 (5 bases). There are 15 residues in the CDR3. The germline gives CDR1 KGHSH, CDR2 LQKENI. Trimming left V 3 bases short and J 4 bases short, with 15 bases between. For the CDR3, the DNA is TGTGCCAGCTCACCGACAGAGGGGCTCCGCTATGGCTACACCTTC. Translating gives CASSPTEGLRYGYTF.

The chain recombines TRBV5-1 with TRBJ2-5; D perhaps matches TRBD2 (6 bases). The CDR3 totals 14 residues. In germline, CDR1 is SGHRS, CDR2 YFSETQ. The V and J ends lost 0 bases and 6 bases respectively, with 12 bases between them. Written as DNA, the CDR3 is TGCGCCAGCAGCTTGGGGCGGACTACTAAGACCCAGTACTTC. Its protein product is CASSLGRTTKTQYF.

This clone has just a few counts. This sequence joins TRBV7-7 and TRBJ2-5; D remains unclear. Germline CDR1 and CDR2: SSHAT and FNYEAQ (reference sequence). Trimming shortened V by 1 base and J by 2 bases, and 11 bases separated the two germline ends. The CDR3 covers 15 residues. The CDR3 loop is CASSLGLGGQETQYF. DNA of the CDR3: TGTGCCAGCAGCTTAGGGCTCGGTGGGCAAGAGACCCAGTACTTC.

The chain recombines TRBV11-2 with TRBJ1-4; unclear D gene. In germline, CDR1 is SGHAT, CDR2 FQNNGV. Deletions cut 0 bases from V and 10 bases from J, with 9 bases between. The CDR3 length is 13 residues. CDR3 protein: CASSLDRVGKLFF. The DNA for the CDR3 is TGTGCCAGCAGCTTAGATCGGGTGGGAAAACTGTTTTTT.

The chain recombines TRBV6-6 with TRBJ2-7, with 8 bases fitting TRBD1. Germline V gives CDR1 MNHNY, CDR2 SVGAGI (reference sequence). This CDR3 is 15 amino acids long. V lost 4 bases, J lost 4 bases, and 9 bases stayed unmatched. CDR3 residues: CASSSTGTGQYEQYF. As DNA, the CDR3 is TGTGCCAGCAGTTCAACCGGGACAGGTCAATACGAGCAGTACTTC.

This clone was picked up a small number of times. The rearrangement uses TRBV9 and TRBJ2-1; the D gene could be TRBD1 or TRBD2 (5 bases each). Deletions cut 0 bases from V and 2 bases from J, with 9 bases between. CDR3 length: 15 amino acids. Germline CDR1 and CDR2: SGDLS and YYNGEE. CDR3 loop: CASSVGGNTYNEQFF. The CDR3 DNA is TGTGCCAGCAGCGTAGGGGGGAACACCTACAATGAGCAGTTCTTC.

The chain links TRBV23-1 to TRBJ2-7; TRBD2 is a possible D gene (5 bases). TRBV23-1 is reported as an ORF; its role is uncertain. V was cut by 0 bases and J by 3 bases, with 12 bases left in between. This CDR3 has 15 amino acids. The CDR3 reads CASSQSGERCYEQYF. Written as DNA, the CDR3 is TGCGCCAGCAGTCAATCTGGGGAGAGGTGCTACGAGCAGTACTTC.

The chain carries TRBV5-5 and TRBJ2-2; maybe TRBD1 (6 bases). Germline V gene sequence: CDR1 SGHKS, CDR2 YYEKEE (reference sequence). The germline V and J ends were trimmed by 0 bases and 7 bases, with 10 bases remaining between them. The CDR3 spans 14 residues. The CDR3 sequence is CASSLAGVHGELFF. CDR3 nucleotides: TGTGCCAGCAGCTTGGCAGGGGTCCACGGGGAGCTGTTTTTT.

Points on this clone: The sample holds other DNA sequences that translate to the same CDR3. The chain couples TRBV4-1 to TRBJ2-5, with TRBD2 as a possible D gene (5 bases). The CDR3 is 14 amino acids. Germline V gene data show CDR1 as MGHRA and CDR2 as YSYEKL. V was trimmed by 2 bases and J by 4 bases, leaving 11 bases between them. CDR3 sequence (DNA): TGCGCCAGCAGCCAATACGAGCGGAGAGAGACCCAGTACTTC. Its translation: CASSQYERRETQYF.

Only one count was recorded for this clone. The rearrangement uses TRBV19 and TRBJ2-1; D is unresolved. Deletions cut 3 bases from V and 4 bases from J, with 4 bases between. Germline loops: CDR1 LNHDA, CDR2 SQIVND (reference sequence). The CDR3 extends over 12 amino acids. CDR3 protein: CASSISYNEQFF. The CDR3 region has the DNA TGTGCCAGTAGTATCTCATACAATGAGCAGTTCTTC.

This chain connects TRBV27 to TRBJ2-4; D not certain. Germline assignment: CDR1 MNHEY and CDR2 SMNVEV (reference sequence). V was pared by 5 bases and J by 1 base, with 18 bases between. The CDR3 totals 17 residues. DNA for the CDR3: TGTGCCAGCAGTACCCCCCCGGGCGTGGGGGCCAAAAACATTCAGTACTTC. It translates to CASSTPPGVGAKNIQYF.

This clone was counted a few times. The same CDR3 arises from other DNA sequences in this sample as well. The chain uses TRBV7-9 and TRBJ2-7; no reliable D call. This CDR3 is built from 11 residues. V dropped 5 bases and J dropped 3 bases, with 5 bases sitting between them. CDR1 is SEHNR and CDR2 is FQNEAQ in the germline V gene (reference sequence). The CDR3 here is CASSTYYEQYF. CDR3 nucleotide sequence: TGTGCCAGCAGCACCTACTACGAGCAGTACTTC.

The table lists this clone with a few counts. V is TRBV7-2 and J is TRBJ2-4; tentatively, D is TRBD1 (6 bases). Germline CDR1 reads SGHTA; CDR2 reads FQGNSA. The CDR3 spans 16 residues. Trimming took off 1 base at V and 6 bases at J, with 16 bases between the two ends. The CDR3 DNA follows: TGTGCCAGCAGCTTAGAAGGGGGACGTCGGAGAAACATTCAGTACTTC. It yields the protein CASSLEGGRRRNIQYF.

J is TRBJ2-1 and V is TRBV4-2, with TRBD2 matching 8 bases. Trimming took 5 bases from V and 1 from J; bases not matched to a gene: 7. The CDR3 has 16 amino acids. Germline V gene sequence: CDR1 LGHNA, CDR2 YNFKEQ. CDR3 region: CASSSRSGGSYNEQFF. The CDR3 region has the DNA TGTGCCAGCAGCTCCCGGAGCGGGGGATCCTACAATGAGCAGTTCTTC.

The chain is built from TRBV6-5 and TRBJ1-1, with D unresolved. The CDR3 covers 11 residues. V gave up 7 bases and J gave up 8 bases, with 11 bases separating them. CDR1 and CDR2 (germline): MNHEY, SVGAGI. DNA for the CDR3: TGTGCCAGCATCAGTTCGCGGGAAGCTTTCTTT. This gives the protein CASISSREAFF.

This clone was counted between two and nine times. The genes are TRBV27 and TRBJ1-2; 7 bases align to TRBD1. Germline assignment: CDR1 MNHEY and CDR2 SMNVEV (reference sequence). The junction had 9 bases not matched to a gene; V was cut back by 6 bases and J by 2 bases. The CDR3 contains 15 residues. The CDR3 coding sequence is TGTGCCAGCAGCATGACAGGGAGGGGGAACTATGGCTACACCTTC. This codes for CASSMTGRGNYGYTF.

The CDR3 DNA reads as TGCGCCAGCAGCTTGAGCGGACAGGGGGCTGGGCAGAGGGCCCACAATGAGCAGTTCTTC. This encodes CASSLSGQGAGQRAHNEQFF. The gene calls are TRBV5-1 and TRBJ2-1; TRBD1 aligns across 11 bases. The J segment lost 5 bases and the V segment lost 1 base, leaving 17 bases of the junction unmatched. CDR1 is SGHRS and CDR2 is YFSETQ in the germline V gene. The length of the CDR3 is 20 residues.

About this clone itself: Compared with germline, one end of the junction differs, possibly owing to a read error. This CDR3 is also generated by other DNA sequences in the sample. V gene TRBV11-2 combines with J gene TRBJ1-2, with TRBD1 identical over 10 bases. The V gene's germline CDR1 is SGHAT and CDR2 FQNNGV. This CDR3 is 15 amino acids long. CDR3 in amino acids: CASSLGGDRGYGYTF. CDR3 coding DNA: TGCGCCAGCAGCTTAGGTGGGGACAGGGGATATGGCTACACCTTC.

Sample share makes this clone medium-sized. The V and J genes are TRBV6-6 and TRBJ2-7; the match to TRBD1 covers 9 bases. The V segment lost 0 bases and the J segment 7 bases; nucleotides outside the gene matches: 7. Germline loops: CDR1 MNHNY, CDR2 SVGAGI (reference sequence). The CDR3 is 15 amino acids. The CDR3 nucleotides are TGTGCCAGCAGTTACTCGAACAGGGGGCATTGGGAGCAGTACTTC. Its protein is CASSYSNRGHWEQYF.

The rearrangement uses TRBV14 and TRBJ1-2; TRBD1 agrees at 7 bases. J was trimmed by 5 bases and V by 0 bases; bases with no gene match: 6. The CDR3 sequence is 15 residues long. Germline-derived CDR1 and CDR2 are SGHDN and FVKESK. CDR3 in DNA: TGTGCCAGCAGCCAAGAGTCACAGGGGTGGTATGGCTACACCTTC. Encoded protein: CASSQESQGWYGYTF.

The V gene is TRBV19, the J gene TRBJ1-5, with D tentatively TRBD1 (5 bases). The germline V gene has CDR1 LNHDA and CDR2 SQIVND (reference sequence). The V gene lost 2 bases and the J gene lost 5 bases, with 10 bases spanning the gap. This CDR3 is 14 amino acids long. The CDR3, as DNA: TGTGCCAGTAGTATAATGCTAGGGGATCAGCCCCAGCATTTT. Its protein product is CASSIMLGDQPQHF.

This sequence joins TRBV7-2 and TRBJ2-6, with 10 nucleotides matching TRBD2. Germline CDR1 and CDR2: SGHTA and FQGNSA. This CDR3 comprises 19 residues. The V segment lost 1 base and the J segment 0 bases; nucleotides outside the gene matches: 6. The CDR3 region is CASSLGQLAGISGANVLTF. DNA of the CDR3: TGTGCCAGCAGCTTAGGGCAACTAGCGGGGATCTCTGGGGCCAACGTCCTGACTTTC. Complete variable domain (other parts from reference TRBV7-2 and TRBJ2-6): GAGVSQSPSNKVTEKGKDVELRCDPISGHTALYWYRQSLGQGLEFLIYFQGNSAPDKSGLPSDRFSAERTGGSVSTLTIQRTQQEDSAVYLCASSLGQLAGISGANVLTFGAGSRLTVL.

V and J are TRBV5-1 and TRBJ1-5; D unresolved. This CDR3 has 15 amino acids. Germline loops: CDR1 SGHRS, CDR2 YFSETQ. V was shortened by 0 bases and J by 2 bases, with 9 bases between the two germline ends. The CDR3 nucleotides read TGCGCCAGCAGCTTGGGAGAAAGGGGCAATCAGCCCCAGCATTTT. Its translation: CASSLGERGNQPQHF.

This clone was seen only once. A read error may produce the germline difference seen at one junction end. The V call is TRBV20-1, the J call TRBJ1-6; 7 bases fit TRBD1. CDR1 and CDR2 (germline): DFQATT, SNEGSKA (reference sequence). The CDR3 covers 10 residues. CDR3 amino acids: CSAKPGQIAF. The CDR3 bases are TGCAGTGCTAAACCGGGACAGATTGCCTTT.

The table lists this clone with a count of one. The rearrangement joins TRBV9 to TRBJ2-3; D not resolved. This CDR3 is built from 15 residues. Germline lookup yields CDR1 SGDLS and CDR2 YYNGEE. Trimming stripped 2 bases from V and 0 bases from J, with 10 bases between. The CDR3 DNA reads as TGTGCCAGCAGCGTGGCGGCTACTAGCACAGATACGCAGTATTTT. It codes for CASSVAATSTDTQYF. Filled out from reference TRBV9 and TRBJ2-3, the complete variable domain reads DSGVTQTPKHLITATGQRVTLRCSPRSGDLSVYWYQQSLDQGLQFLIQYYNGEERAKGNILERFSAQQFPDLHSELNLSSLELGDSALYFCASSVAATSTDTQYFGPGTRLTVL.

The chain carries TRBV5-1 and TRBJ2-7; TRBD1 agrees at 9 bases. The V gene's germline CDR1 is SGHRS and CDR2 YFSETQ. The trim removed 1 base at V and 6 bases at J, leaving 14 bases unmatched. The CDR3 has 17 residues. The CDR3 here is CASSLTLGTGRIGEQYF. The CDR3 DNA reads TGCGCCAGCAGCTTGACGCTAGGGACAGGGAGGATCGGCGAGCAGTACTTC.